This T cell receptor (beta chain) came from a study of blood T cell repertoires in COVID-19. Some clones are missing from TCRdb's copy, which holds only in-frame ones; the method was immunoSEQ multiplex PCR. The data hold roughly 160,000 clones, with 83% observed a single time. This clone was seen only a few times. This TCR came from a woman older than 75 with acute or convalescent COVID-19. Sequencing used peripheral blood.

CDR3 nucleotides: TGTGCCAGCAGCCAGGAGCCCACGAGTTCACCCCTCCACTTT. Protein sequence: CASSQEPTSSPLHF. The chain carries TRBV3-1 (or the pseudogene TRBV3-2) and TRBJ1-6; D not certain. The CDR3 spans 14 residues. The germline V gene has CDR1 LGHDT and CDR2 YNNKEL (reference sequence). Trimming removed 3 bases at V and 9 bases at J, with 12 bases between.